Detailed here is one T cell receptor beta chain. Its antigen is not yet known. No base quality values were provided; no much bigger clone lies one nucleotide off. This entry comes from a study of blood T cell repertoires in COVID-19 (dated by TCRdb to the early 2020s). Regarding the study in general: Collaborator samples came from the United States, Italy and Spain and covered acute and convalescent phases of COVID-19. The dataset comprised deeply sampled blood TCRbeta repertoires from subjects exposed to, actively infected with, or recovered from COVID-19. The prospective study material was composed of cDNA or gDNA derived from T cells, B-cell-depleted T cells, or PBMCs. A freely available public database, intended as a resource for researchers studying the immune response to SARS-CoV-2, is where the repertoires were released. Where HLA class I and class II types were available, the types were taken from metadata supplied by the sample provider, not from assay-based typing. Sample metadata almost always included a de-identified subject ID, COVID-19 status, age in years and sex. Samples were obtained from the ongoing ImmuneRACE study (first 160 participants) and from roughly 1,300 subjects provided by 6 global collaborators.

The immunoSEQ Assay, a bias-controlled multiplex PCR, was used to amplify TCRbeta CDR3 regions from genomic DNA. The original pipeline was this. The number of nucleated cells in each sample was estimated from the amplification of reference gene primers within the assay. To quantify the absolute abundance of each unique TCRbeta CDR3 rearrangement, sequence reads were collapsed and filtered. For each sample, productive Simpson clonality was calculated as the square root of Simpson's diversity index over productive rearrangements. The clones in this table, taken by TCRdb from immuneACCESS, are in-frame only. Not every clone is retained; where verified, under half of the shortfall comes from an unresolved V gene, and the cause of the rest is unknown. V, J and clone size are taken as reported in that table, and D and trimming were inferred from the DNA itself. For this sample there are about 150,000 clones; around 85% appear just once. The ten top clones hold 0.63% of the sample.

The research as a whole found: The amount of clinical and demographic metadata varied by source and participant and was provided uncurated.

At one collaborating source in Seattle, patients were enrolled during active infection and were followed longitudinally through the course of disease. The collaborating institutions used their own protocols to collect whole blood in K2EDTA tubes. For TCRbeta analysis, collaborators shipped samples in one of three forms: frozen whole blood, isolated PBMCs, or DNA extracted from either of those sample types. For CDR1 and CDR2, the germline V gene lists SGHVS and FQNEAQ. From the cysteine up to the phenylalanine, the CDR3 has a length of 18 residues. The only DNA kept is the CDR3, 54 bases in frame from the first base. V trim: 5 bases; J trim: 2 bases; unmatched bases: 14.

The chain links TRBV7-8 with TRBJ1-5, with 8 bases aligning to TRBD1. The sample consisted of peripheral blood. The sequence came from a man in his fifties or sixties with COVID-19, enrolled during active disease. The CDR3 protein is CASSTDRGSGSRNQPQHF. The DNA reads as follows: TGTGCCAGCAGCACAGACAGGGGCTCTGGATCTCGCAATCAGCCCCAGCATTTT.